This TCR beta chain came from a study of human T cells and chemical hapten exposure. Study context: Yields of TCR per sample differed, chiefly owing to small differences in pooled library volume.

Individual cDNA molecules had unique molecular identifiers attached to them by the library. One entry per CDR3 protein results from TCRdb running MiXCR on the RACE reads. The repertoire has fewer than 400,000 distinct CDR3 sequences, around 6.9% of them found once; the top ten carry 8.4%. As for time point: patch test 1, 2 weeks after DPC sensitization. Noted treatment: therapeutic diphenylcyclopropenone sensitization with weekly scalp DPC. Sample donors consisted of patients with alopecia, aged 18 to 70 years, who were suitable for DPC. This CDR3 is 15 amino acids long. Trimming pared 6 bases from V and 6 bases from J, leaving 20 bases between. Per germline, CDR1 MNHNY and CDR2 SVGAGI (reference sequence). This clonotype appeared a few times.

Sequencing used whole blood, obtained in connection with sensitization to the hapten diphenylcyclopropenone (DPC). This receptor was obtained from a woman under 30 with alopecia areata. Some clones in this sample may be carry-over from other donors' samples. V and J are TRBV6-6 and TRBJ1-1, with D uncertain. CDR3 sequence: CASSKGRAAIAEAFF. DNA of the CDR3: TGTGCCAGCAGCAAAGGGAGGGCAGCCATCGCTGAAGCTTTCTTT.